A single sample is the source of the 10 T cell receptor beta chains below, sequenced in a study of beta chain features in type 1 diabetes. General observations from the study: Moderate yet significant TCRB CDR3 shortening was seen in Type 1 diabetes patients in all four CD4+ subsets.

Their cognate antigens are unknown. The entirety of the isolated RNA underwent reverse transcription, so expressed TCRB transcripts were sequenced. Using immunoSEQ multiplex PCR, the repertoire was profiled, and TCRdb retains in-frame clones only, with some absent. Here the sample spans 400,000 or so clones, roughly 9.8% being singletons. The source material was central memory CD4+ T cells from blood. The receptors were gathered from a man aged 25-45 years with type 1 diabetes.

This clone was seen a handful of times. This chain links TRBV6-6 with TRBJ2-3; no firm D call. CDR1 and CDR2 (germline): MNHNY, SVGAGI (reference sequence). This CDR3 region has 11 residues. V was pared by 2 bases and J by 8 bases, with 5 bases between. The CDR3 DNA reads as TGTGCCAGCAGTTACCTGGGTACGCAGTATTTT. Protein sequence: CASSYLGTQYF.

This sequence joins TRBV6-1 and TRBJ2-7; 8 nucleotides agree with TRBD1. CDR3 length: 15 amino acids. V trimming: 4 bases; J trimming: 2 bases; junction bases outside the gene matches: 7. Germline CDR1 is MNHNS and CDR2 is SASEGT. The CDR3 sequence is CASSGLSTGAYEQYF. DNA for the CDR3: TGTGCCAGCAGTGGACTATCGACAGGGGCCTACGAGCAGTACTTC.

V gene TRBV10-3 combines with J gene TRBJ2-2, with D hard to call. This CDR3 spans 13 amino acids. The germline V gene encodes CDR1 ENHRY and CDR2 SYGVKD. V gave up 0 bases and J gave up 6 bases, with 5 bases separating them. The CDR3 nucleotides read TGTGCCATCAGTGAGTCTGAGGCCGGGGAGCTGTTTTTT. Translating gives CAISESEAGELFF.

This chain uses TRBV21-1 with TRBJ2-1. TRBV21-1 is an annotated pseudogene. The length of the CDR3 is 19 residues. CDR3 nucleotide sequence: TGTGCCAGCAGCAAAGCAAGAGGGGCCGCGAGGGTGGGGCACAATGAGCAGTTCTTC. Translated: CASSKARGAARVGHNEQFF.

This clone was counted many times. The CDR3 DNA reads as TGTGCCAGCTCACCACCCTTAGGTTACGAGCAGTACTTC. Its protein is CASSPPLGYEQYF. The chain has TRBV18 and TRBJ2-7; D is undetermined. This CDR3 contains 13 residues. The ends were cut back, 0 bases at V and 4 bases at J, with 7 bases in the middle. Germline V gene data show CDR1 as KGHSH and CDR2 as LQKENI.

The CDR3 nucleotides read TGTGCCAGCAGCGACGGGACTAGCGGGAGGACCGGGGAGCTGTTTTTT. The encoded protein is CASSDGTSGRTGELFF. This rearrangement joins TRBV5-4 to TRBJ2-2; 15 bases fit TRBD2. Germline loops: CDR1 SGHNT, CDR2 YYREEE (reference sequence). J gave up 5 bases and V 4 bases, and 3 bases lay outside the gene matches. CDR3 length: 16 amino acids.

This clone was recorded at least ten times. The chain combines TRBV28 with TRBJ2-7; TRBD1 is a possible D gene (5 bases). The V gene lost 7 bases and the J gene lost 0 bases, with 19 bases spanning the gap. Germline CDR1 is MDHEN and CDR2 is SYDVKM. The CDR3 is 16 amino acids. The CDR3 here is CASTPSRWGSSYEQYF. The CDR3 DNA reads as TGTGCCAGCACCCCCAGCCGATGGGGCAGCTCCTACGAGCAGTACTTC.

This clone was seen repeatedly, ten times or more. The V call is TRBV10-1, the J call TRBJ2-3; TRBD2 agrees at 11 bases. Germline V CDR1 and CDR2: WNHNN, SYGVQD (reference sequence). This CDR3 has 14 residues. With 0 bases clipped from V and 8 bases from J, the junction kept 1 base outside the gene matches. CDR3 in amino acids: CASSESTSGTTQYF. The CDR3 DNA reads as TGCGCCAGCAGTGAGTCGACTAGCGGGACTACGCAGTATTTT.

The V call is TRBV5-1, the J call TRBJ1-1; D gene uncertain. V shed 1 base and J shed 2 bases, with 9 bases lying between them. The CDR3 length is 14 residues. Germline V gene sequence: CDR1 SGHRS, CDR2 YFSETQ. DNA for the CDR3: TGCGCCAGCAGCTTGCTGCCGGGAAACACTGAAGCTTTCTTT. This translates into CASSLLPGNTEAFF.

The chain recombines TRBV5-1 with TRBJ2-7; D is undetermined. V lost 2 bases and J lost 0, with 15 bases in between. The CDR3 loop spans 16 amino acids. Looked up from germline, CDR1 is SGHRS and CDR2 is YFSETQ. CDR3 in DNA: TGCGCCAGCAGCTTAGCCCTGGCGGCAGCCTCCTACGAGCAGTACTTC. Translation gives CASSLALAAASYEQYF.